The 8 T cell receptor beta chains below come from one sample, sequenced in a study of cytomegalovirus exposure and HLA in healthy donors. With 60 Vbeta and 13 Jbeta primers, the PCR was carried out. Profiling relied on immunoSEQ multiplex PCR, and the TCRdb table lists in-frame clones only, not all of them. This table holds around 92,000 clones, around 76% found once. The sequenced sample was PBMCs. The origin of the receptors is a human donor in good health.

This clone was detected once. The V gene is TRBV6-5, the J gene TRBJ1-5; D is uncertain. This CDR3 spans 15 amino acids. Per the germline V gene, CDR1 is MNHEY and CDR2 is SVGAGI. The V gene lost 0 bases and the J gene lost 3 bases, with 9 bases spanning the gap. The CDR3 coding sequence is TGTGCCAGCAGTTACTCGATCGTAGACAATCAGCCCCAGCATTTT. Translation gives CASSYSIVDNQPQHF.

V and J are TRBV7-6 and TRBJ2-7; perhaps TRBD2 as D (6 bases). The germline V and J ends were trimmed by 5 bases and 7 bases, with 15 bases remaining between them. Germline V gene sequence: CDR1 SGHVS, CDR2 FNYEAQ. This CDR3 has 13 residues. The CDR3 loop is CASSPSPRGEQYF. As DNA, the CDR3 is TGTGCCAGCAGCCCATCACCCCGGGGGGAGCAGTACTTC. Variable domain in full (rest from reference TRBV7-6 and TRBJ2-7): GAGVSQSPRYKVTKRGQDVALRCDPISGHVSLYWYRQALGQGPEFLTYFNYEAQQDKSGLPNDRFSAERPEGSISTLTIQRTEQRDSAMYRCASSPSPRGEQYFGPGTRLTVT.

This chain links TRBV10-2 with TRBJ1-5; D possibly corresponds to TRBD1 (5 bases). V gave up 0 bases and J gave up 4 bases, with 7 bases separating them. This CDR3 has 14 residues. From germline, CDR1 is WSHSY and CDR2 SAAADI. CDR3 amino acids: CASSESGLNQPQHF. In DNA form, the CDR3 reads TGCGCCAGCAGTGAGTCGGGACTAAATCAGCCCCAGCATTTT.

CDR3 protein: CASSRGQAITDTQYF. The CDR3 DNA sequence: TGTGCCAGCTCCCGCGGACAGGCGATCACAGATACGCAGTATTTT. The chain is built from TRBV18 and TRBJ2-3, with TRBD1 matching 7 bases. The CDR3 contains 15 residues. Trimming took 6 bases from V and 2 from J; bases not matched to a gene: 8. Germline assignment: CDR1 KGHSH and CDR2 LQKENI.

V is TRBV10-3 and J is TRBJ1-2, with D possibly being TRBD1 (5 bases). Germline CDR1 and CDR2: ENHRY and SYGVKD. V was pared by 2 bases and J by 4 bases, with 14 bases between. The CDR3 is 15 amino acids. The CDR3 DNA sequence: TGTGCCATCAGTGAGGTTCAGGGAACGGTCTATGGCTACACCTTC. The encoded protein is CAISEVQGTVYGYTF.

The genes are TRBV5-6 and TRBJ2-7; possible D gene TRBD2, 5 bases. From germline, CDR1 is SGHDT and CDR2 YYEEEE. The CDR3 consists of 12 residues. Trimming shortened V by 7 bases and J by 4 bases, and 12 bases separated the two germline ends. CDR3 residues: CASRRTGYEQYF. The DNA of the CDR3 is TGTGCCAGCCGACGGACGGGGTACGAGCAGTACTTC. Full variable domain (rest looked up from reference TRBV5-6 and TRBJ2-7): DAGVTQSPTHLIKTRGQQVTLRCSPKSGHDTVSWYQQALGQGPQFIFQYYEEEERQRGNFPDRFSGHQFPNYSSELNVNALLLGDSALYLCASRRTGYEQYFGPGTRLTVT.

This sequence joins TRBV5-6 and TRBJ2-7, with 8 positions matching TRBD1. This CDR3 comprises 15 residues. Germline lookup yields CDR1 SGHDT and CDR2 YYEEEE. The V segment lost 3 bases and the J segment 5 bases; nucleotides outside the gene matches: 10. The CDR3, as DNA: TGTGCCAGCAGCTCAACCCGGGACAGGTTAAACGAGCAGTACTTC. Its protein product is CASSSTRDRLNEQYF. Full variable domain (outside the CDR3, taken from reference TRBV5-6 and TRBJ2-7): DAGVTQSPTHLIKTRGQQVTLRCSPKSGHDTVSWYQQALGQGPQFIFQYYEEEERQRGNFPDRFSGHQFPNYSSELNVNALLLGDSALYLCASSSTRDRLNEQYFGPGTRLTVT.

This rearrangement joins TRBV7-9 to TRBJ2-1; 14 bases agree with TRBD2. The CDR3 is 16 amino acids. The germline CDR1 and CDR2 sequences are SEHNR and FQNEAQ (reference sequence). V was pared by 5 bases and J by 7 bases, with 7 bases of the junction left unmatched. Here the CDR3 DNA reads TGTGCCAGCAGCCCACGACTAGCGGGGGGGCCGAATGAGCAGTTCTTC. It is translated as CASSPRLAGGPNEQFF.